The 9 T cell receptor beta chains given below trace back to one sample, sequenced in a study of T cells in localized non-small cell lung cancer. TCRdb keeps only in-frame clones here, not all; method: immunoSEQ multiplex PCR. The data hold more than 650 clones, with about 21% observed a single time. Specimen: normal lung tissue next to the tumor, collected before any cancer treatment. Receptor source: a man aged 35-69 years with stage II lung adenocarcinoma.

CDR3 sequence (DNA): TGTGCCAGTGTGGACGCGAACATCCCCGGGGAGCTGTTTTTT. It translates to CASVDANIPGELFF. J is TRBJ2-2 and V is TRBV19; no clear D. The CDR3 has 14 amino acids. CDR1 and CDR2 from the germline V gene are LNHDA and SQIVND (reference sequence). The V and J ends lost 8 bases and 6 bases respectively, with 16 bases between them.

The V call is TRBV6-8, the J call TRBJ1-1; D is unclear. The CDR3 runs to 12 residues. Trimming removed 4 bases from V and 5 bases from J, with 8 bases in between. Germline CDR1 reads MNHGY; CDR2 reads SAAAGT. CDR3 protein: CASSFPETEAFF. CDR3 sequence (DNA): TGTGCCAGCAGTTTTCCGGAAACTGAAGCTTTCTTT.

The chain combines TRBV6-8 with TRBJ1-1; D gene unclear. CDR1 and CDR2 from the germline V gene are MNHGY and SAAAGT. Deletions cut 5 bases from V and 0 bases from J, with 7 bases between. The CDR3 contains 13 residues. The CDR3: CASSLQMNTEAFF. The CDR3 DNA follows: TGTGCCAGCAGTCTACAGATGAACACTGAAGCTTTCTTT.

The rearrangement uses TRBV7-5 and TRBJ2-1; the table's D call, TRBD2, was not checked against the DNA. TRBV7-5 is marked as a pseudogene. This CDR3 comprises 15 residues. The CDR3 DNA reads as TGTGCCAGCAGCTTCCCCCGTAGCTCCTACAATGAGCAGTTCTTC. This sequence encodes CASSFPRSSYNEQFF.

CDR3 sequence reads: CASSPATGPSTDTQYF. In DNA, the CDR3 is TGTGCCAGTAGTCCCGCGACAGGCCCCAGCACAGATACGCAGTATTTT. The chain carries TRBV19 and TRBJ2-3; D might be TRBD1 (6 bases). Germline V CDR1 and CDR2: LNHDA, SQIVND (reference sequence). V was pared by 5 bases and J by 0 bases, with 15 bases between. The CDR3 extends over 16 amino acids.

V and J are TRBV19 and TRBJ1-1; D gene ambiguous. Germline-derived CDR1 and CDR2 are LNHDA and SQIVND (reference sequence). V shed 0 bases and J shed 4 bases, with 9 bases lying between them. This CDR3 has 14 amino acids. The CDR3 loop is CASSIDPRGTEAFF. CDR3 in DNA: TGTGCCAGTAGTATAGATCCCCGGGGCACTGAAGCTTTCTTT.

The chain recombines TRBV6-8 with TRBJ2-1, with D perhaps TRBD2 (6 bases). Germline V gene data show CDR1 as MNHGY and CDR2 as SAAAGT. The CDR3 consists of 14 residues. The V end lost 10 bases, the J end lost 0 bases, and 13 bases lay between the germline ends. The CDR3 is CATTLASSYNEQFF. The CDR3 nucleotides read TGTGCCACTACTCTAGCGTCCTCCTACAATGAGCAGTTCTTC.

V is TRBV10-2 and J is TRBJ2-3; the D gene is possibly TRBD2 (6 bases). V was shortened by 8 bases and J by 6 bases, with 21 bases between the two germline ends. Germline values: CDR1 WSHSY, CDR2 SAAADI. CDR3 size: 15 residues. The chain's CDR3 is CASLNGRGLSDTQYF. In nucleotides, the CDR3 is TGCGCCAGCTTGAACGGGCGGGGTCTGAGCGATACGCAGTATTTT.

This clone rates as large. The chain uses TRBV10-3 and TRBJ2-3, with D possibly matching TRBD2 (5 bases). V was shortened by 0 bases and J by 0 bases, with 10 bases between the two germline ends. The germline V gene encodes CDR1 ENHRY and CDR2 SYGVKD. This CDR3 contains 16 residues. The CDR3 DNA reads TGTGCCATCAGTGAGTCGTGGTCGGGGAGCACAGATACGCAGTATTTT. This codes for CAISESWSGSTDTQYF.